This TCR beta chain was sequenced in a study of T-cell memory formation after mild COVID-19 (dated by TCRdb to the early 2020s). Regarding the research as a whole: TCR sequence clusters from the two donors were found to be largely donor specific. The cohort comprised two young, previously healthy adult volunteers, one female and one male. In a couple of donors, T-cell clones that expanded and contracted after mild COVID-19 were tracked by sequencing TCRalpha and TCRbeta repertoires over time.

The data were produced on an Illumina NovaSeq 6000. cDNA libraries for TCRalpha and TCRbeta were prepared by 5'RACE using constant-segment primers, with sample barcodes and unique molecular identifiers added. Trizol reagent was used to extract RNA from every sample. The libraries were amplified in two PCR steps, and the second step added a second sample barcode and Illumina TruSeq adapters. Sequencing of the libraries was done on an Illumina NovaSeq, producing 2 x 150 bp paired-end reads. Per the authors' processing: Demultiplexing of reads and collapsing into UMI-guided consensus sequences were performed with migec v1.2.7. Using mixcr v2.1.11, the UMI consensuses were aligned to TRA and TRB V and J templates and assembled into clonotypes. A clonotype was counted as expanded or contracted only when both edgeR and NoisET called the clonotype significant, with the noise models trained on biological replicates. edgeR calls used a false discovery rate-adjusted p below 0.01 and a log2 fold-change threshold of 1. PCA with hierarchical clustering of max-normalized trajectories of the 1000 most abundant clonotypes was used as exploratory dynamics analysis. Each responding clone was given a CD4 or CD8 phenotype based on the CD4+ and CD8+ repertoires, which had been sequenced separately. Clones were called with MiXCR by TCRdb after fastp trimmed the public reads at Q25, and only in-frame beta chains were retained. Each entry merges the rows of one CDR3 protein and shows their most common DNA and genes. The V and J calls follow TCRdb's processing rather than the paper's. Present in this sample are roughly 450,000 distinct CDR3 sequences, around a sixth of which were seen just once. Together, the top ten hold roughly 12% of the sample.

Broader findings and caveats from the paper: From day 15 to 85, contracting clones showed balanced CD4/CD8 phenotypes, whereas a second wave of clones that expanded from day 15 to 37 leaned towards CD4+. The study covered only a couple of mild cases, and larger cohorts including severe cases with pre-infection samples were considered necessary. Whether the second-wave clones peaking on day 37 were SARS-CoV-2 specific was not confirmed. Contracting CD4+ clones turned up mainly in the CM and EM memory subsets, whereas EMRA was where CD8+ clones were enriched. Some responding clones were detected in pre-infection memory, suggesting pre-existing cross-reactive memory T cells joined the SARS-CoV-2 response.

Ficoll-Paque density gradient centrifugation was the method used to isolate PBMCs. The CDR3, cysteine through phenylalanine, is 15 amino acids long. CDR3 DNA is the only sequence kept; it has 45 bases, read in frame from the first base. In the germline V gene, CDR1 corresponds to SGHTA and CDR2 to FQGNSA. V is clipped by 6 bases and J by 5 bases, and the sequence between their germline boundaries is 19 bases long. This clonotype was observed a few times. It has no known antigen specificity. The record has no base qualities; no much larger clone is one base away. This TCR was sampled from an adult woman who had mild COVID-19 (a few samples of this study predate the infection). The sample titles of this study are shuffled in the database, so cell type and time point are left out; the donor was told from shared clones. This chain is built from TRBV7-2 and TRBJ1-2, and possibly TRBD1, on 6 matching bases. Sample: PBMCs or a T cell subset sorted from them (not recorded which). The nucleotide sequence reads TGTGCCAGCAGACCACCCGGGACCAGGGGATATGGCTACACCTTC. The encoded protein is CASRPPGTRGYGYTF.